These 21 T cell receptor beta chains originate from one sample sequenced in a study of tissue T cells after allogeneic stem cell transplantation (dated by TCRdb to the early 2020s). Explained via the paper, the time point label denotes: human tissue collected at research (rapid) autopsy. Library preparation employed the immunoSEQ multiplex PCR assay. TCRdb mirrors the immuneACCESS table, restricted to in-frame sequences. Some clones are absent from its copies; in checked studies, under half trace to an unresolved V gene, and the reason for the others is unknown. A total of 4,000 to 5,000 clones appear in this sample, around 58% of them only once. 18% of the sample lies in the top ten. The sequenced sample was tissue from the esophagus, obtained at autopsy. These receptors originate from a female donor over 55 with lung cancer.

The genes are TRBV5-6 and TRBJ1-1, with TRBD1 as a possible D gene (6 bases). CDR3 size: 16 residues. The germline CDR1 and CDR2 sequences are SGHDT and YYEEEE. V lost 5 bases and J lost 0, with 17 bases in between. CDR3 region: CASRRDISSMNTEAFF. The CDR3 coding sequence is TGTGCCAGCAGGCGGGACATCAGCTCCATGAACACTGAAGCTTTCTTT. Full variable domain (outside the CDR3, taken from reference TRBV5-6 and TRBJ1-1): DAGVTQSPTHLIKTRGQQVTLRCSPKSGHDTVSWYQQALGQGPQFIFQYYEEEERQRGNFPDRFSGHQFPNYSSELNVNALLLGDSALYLCASRRDISSMNTEAFFGQGTRLTVV.

The V and J genes are TRBV4-3 and TRBJ2-3, with 8 bases aligning to TRBD2. Looked up from germline, CDR1 is LGHNA and CDR2 is YSLEER. With V trimmed by 4 bases and J by 3 bases, 18 bases remained unmatched. The length of the CDR3 is 19 residues. CDR3 DNA: TGCGCCAGCAGCCGGGGCTTTACAGCGGGGGACGGGCAAACAGATACGCAGTATTTT. Its translation is CASSRGFTAGDGQTDTQYF.

The chain combines TRBV4-1 with TRBJ2-4; D uncertain. Trimming shortened V by 0 bases and J by 9 bases, and 9 bases separated the two germline ends. Germline lookup yields CDR1 MGHRA and CDR2 YSYEKL. The CDR3 covers 13 residues. The CDR3 region has the DNA TGCGCCAGCAGCCAAGATCGATCCAGCATTCAGTACTTC. Translating it yields CASSQDRSSIQYF.

This chain uses TRBV19 with TRBJ1-1; tentatively, D is TRBD1 (6 bases). Germline V gene sequence: CDR1 LNHDA, CDR2 SQIVND (reference sequence). The germline V and J ends were trimmed by 5 bases and 2 bases, with 15 bases remaining between them. This CDR3 contains 15 residues. The CDR3 is CASSARGHSNTEAFF. The CDR3 DNA sequence: TGTGCCAGTAGTGCCCGGGGACACTCCAACACTGAAGCTTTCTTT.

J is TRBJ2-3 and V is TRBV5-1; TRBD2 matches 7 bases. Germline lookup yields CDR1 SGHRS and CDR2 YFSETQ. This CDR3 spans 16 amino acids. J lost 0 bases, V lost 0 bases, and 4 bases had no gene match. DNA of the CDR3: TGCGCCAGCAGCTTGGGTAGCGGGCCTAGCACAGATACGCAGTATTTT. It yields the protein CASSLGSGPSTDTQYF.

This clone showed up just a few times. J is TRBJ1-4 and V is TRBV30; D not resolved. The CDR3 is 13 amino acids. Germline V gene sequence: CDR1 GTSNPN, CDR2 SVGIG (reference sequence). The V end was cut by 5 bases, the J end by 5 bases, with 12 bases between. The CDR3 reads CAWARDSNEKLFF. As DNA, the CDR3 is TGTGCCTGGGCCCGGGATTCCAATGAAAAACTGTTTTTT.

By share, this clone ranks as medium-sized (0.01 to 0.1%). The chain carries TRBV11-2 and TRBJ1-1; 7 nucleotides line up with TRBD1. V dropped 1 base and J dropped 5; count of bases not matched to a gene: 4. CDR3 length: 14 residues. In germline, CDR1 is SGHAT, CDR2 FQNNGV. In nucleotides, the CDR3 is TGTGCCAGCAGCTTAGGCCCGACAGGGACTGAAGCTTTCTTT. This gives the protein CASSLGPTGTEAFF.

This clone was picked up one time. DNA for the CDR3: TGTGCCAGCAGCCCCCGAGGGACTAGCGGCTACGAGCAGTACTTC. It translates to CASSPRGTSGYEQYF. This chain links TRBV9 with TRBJ2-7; 11 nucleotides match TRBD2. The J segment lost 3 bases and the V segment lost 4 bases, leaving 6 bases of the junction unmatched. Germline V gene sequence: CDR1 SGDLS, CDR2 YYNGEE. This CDR3 region has 15 residues.

By sample fraction, this clone is large. The chain recombines TRBV7-8 with TRBJ1-5; D unresolved. Trimming stripped 7 bases from V and 2 bases from J, with 15 bases between. Looked up from germline, CDR1 is SGHVS and CDR2 is FQNEAQ. This CDR3 is built from 15 residues. DNA of the CDR3: TGTGCCAGCACCCCTGAGGCGGTCGGCAATCAGCCCCAGCATTTT. It specifies CASTPEAVGNQPQHF.

The gene calls are TRBV6-2 or TRBV6-3 and TRBJ1-6, with a weak D call TRBD1 (5 bases). CDR3 length: 15 residues. V was trimmed by 0 bases and J by 9 bases, leaving 12 bases between them. Germline CDR1 and CDR2: MNHEY and SVGEGT. The CDR3 loop reads CASSYSGRTASPLHF. CDR3 nucleotide sequence: TGTGCCAGCAGTTACTCGGGACGGACTGCTTCACCCCTCCACTTT.

The chain recombines TRBV6-5 with TRBJ1-2; D remains ambiguous. The CDR3 has 14 amino acids. Looked up from germline, CDR1 is MNHEY and CDR2 is SVGAGI. V lost 2 bases and J lost 8, with 15 bases in between. The DNA of the CDR3 is TGTGCCAGCAGTTACGGCCGGGCAGCTCACGGCTACACCTTC. This sequence encodes CASSYGRAAHGYTF.

V and J are TRBV30 and TRBJ1-6; 11 positions match TRBD1. Looked up from germline, CDR1 is GTSNPN and CDR2 is SVGIG (reference sequence). The CDR3 totals 14 residues. With V trimmed by 3 bases and J by 9 bases, 4 bases remained unmatched. CDR3 residues: CAWSVGTGGSPLHF. CDR3 nucleotides: TGTGCCTGGAGCGTCGGGACAGGGGGTTCACCCCTCCACTTT.

This chain links TRBV27 with TRBJ1-4; D may be TRBD1 (5 bases). Germline assignment: CDR1 MNHEY and CDR2 SMNVEV (reference sequence). The CDR3 is made up of 15 amino acids. V shed 1 base and J shed 8 bases, with 14 bases lying between them. The CDR3 DNA is TGTGCCAGCAGTTTATACGGGGGGGTTTGGGAAAAACTGTTTTTT. This translates into CASSLYGGVWEKLFF.

J is TRBJ1-1 and V is TRBV7-8, with D unclear. CDR3 length: 11 residues. Trimming stripped 6 bases from V and 1 base from J, with 3 bases between. CDR1 is SGHVS and CDR2 is FQNEAQ in the germline V gene. The CDR3 region is CASRRNTEAFF. CDR3 nucleotide sequence: TGTGCCAGCAGGCGGAACACTGAAGCTTTCTTT.

V is TRBV30 and J is TRBJ1-2; the D is unclear. CDR1 GTSNPN and CDR2 SVGIG come from the germline V gene (reference sequence). V was pared by 2 bases and J by 4 bases, with 11 bases between. The CDR3 is 13 residues long. CDR3: CAWSREYLYGYTF. The DNA for the CDR3 is TGTGCCTGGAGTCGAGAGTATCTCTATGGCTACACCTTC. Based on the CDR3 plus reference TRBV30 and TRBJ1-2, the full variable domain is SQTIHQWPATLVQPVGSPLSLECTVEGTSNPNLYWYRQAAGRGLQLLFYSVGIGQISSEVPQNLSASRPQDRQFILSSKKLLLSDSGFYLCAWSREYLYGYTFGSGTRLTVV.

The gene calls are TRBV18 and TRBJ2-3, with 7 bases lining up with TRBD2. The trim removed 4 bases at V and 1 base at J, leaving 8 bases unmatched. The CDR3 spans 16 residues. Germline CDR1 KGHSH, CDR2 LQKENI. The CDR3 protein is CASSLQSGVRTDTQYF. The CDR3 DNA reads as TGTGCCAGCTCACTACAGAGCGGGGTTCGCACAGATACGCAGTATTTT.

The genes are TRBV5-1 and TRBJ1-2; no definite D call. This CDR3 is built from 14 residues. Trimming cost V 3 bases and J 7 bases, with 16 bases left between them. Germline CDR1 SGHRS, CDR2 YFSETQ. CDR3 in amino acids: CASSSRGDGVGYTF. In DNA, the CDR3 is TGCGCCAGCAGCTCCCGGGGTGATGGCGTTGGCTACACCTTC.

The chain combines TRBV6-2 or TRBV6-3 with TRBJ2-3; D may be TRBD2 (5 bases). This CDR3 has 13 amino acids. Looked up from germline, CDR1 is MNHEY and CDR2 is SVGEGT. V lost 6 bases and J lost 9, with 16 bases in between. The CDR3 bases are TGTGCCAGCAGCCTACTAGGAGTTGGGACGCAGTATTTT. Translation: CASSLLGVGTQYF.

V usage is TRBV4-1 and J usage is TRBJ1-2; D remains ambiguous. V lost 1 base and J lost 3, with 12 bases in between. The CDR3 has 15 amino acids. CDR1 MGHRA and CDR2 YSYEKL come from the germline V gene. The CDR3 region is CASSQAEGSHYGYTF. The CDR3 DNA sequence: TGCGCCAGCAGCCAAGCAGAGGGATCACACTATGGCTACACCTTC.

This chain links TRBV4-1 with TRBJ2-7; 7 bases are shared with TRBD2. This CDR3 region has 15 residues. The V gene end was trimmed by 3 bases and the J gene end by 0 bases; junction bases not matched to a gene: 5. Germline values: CDR1 MGHRA, CDR2 YSYEKL. The CDR3 coding sequence is TGCGCCAGCAGCCAGACACTAGCGAACTCCTACGAGCAGTACTTC. It is translated as CASSQTLANSYEQYF.

The V call is TRBV11-3, the J call TRBJ2-3; D may be TRBD1 or TRBD2 (5 bases each). The CDR3 is 16 residues long. Germline V CDR1 and CDR2: SGHNT, YENEEA. Deletions cut 1 base from V and 0 bases from J, with 11 bases between. CDR3 coding DNA: TGTGCCAGCAGCTTAGGGCACAGGACTAGCACAGATACGCAGTATTTT. The encoded protein is CASSLGHRTSTDTQYF.